This TCR beta chain was obtained from a study of response to subunit inactivated influenza vaccine (dated by TCRdb to the late 2010s). Some background on the complete study: Deep quantitative profiling of the T cell receptor repertoire was used in the study to follow responses to a trivalent subunit inactivated influenza vaccine. The full study reports these points: According to the authors, only a limited number of new T cells may be recruited by each seasonal influenza vaccination.

Including cysteine and phenylalanine, the CDR3 has 14 amino acids. The read is trimmed to its CDR3 DNA, 42 bases read in frame from base 1. V is reduced by 3 bases and J by 3 bases, leaving a spacing of 11 bases between them. To prepare the library, RT-PCR was applied. Sequencing used an Illumina HiSeq 2500. TCRdb handled the public reads itself, with Q25 trimming in fastp and clone calling in MiXCR, and kept productive beta chains. Each entry is one CDR3 protein sequence, shown with its most common DNA and genes. The sample contains under 200,000 distinct CDR3 sequences, about 10% of them found a single time. The ten largest clones add up to under 40% of the sample. With respect to this clonotype: The antigen it binds to is not known. No quality values exist for individual bases; no much larger clone is one base distant.

This chain joins TRBV12-3 or TRBV12-4 to TRBJ1-1; the D segment could be TRBD1, given 5 matching bases. The source is a man aged 50 to 69 who received an inactivated influenza vaccine. Donor details come from another sample of the same person, matched by shared clones. The sample here was CD8+ T cells sorted from PBMCs, taken less than 30 months after vaccination. The CDR3 region: CASSFPGRDTEAFF. The DNA sequence is TGTGCCAGCAGTTTCCCGGGCAGGGACACTGAAGCTTTCTTT.